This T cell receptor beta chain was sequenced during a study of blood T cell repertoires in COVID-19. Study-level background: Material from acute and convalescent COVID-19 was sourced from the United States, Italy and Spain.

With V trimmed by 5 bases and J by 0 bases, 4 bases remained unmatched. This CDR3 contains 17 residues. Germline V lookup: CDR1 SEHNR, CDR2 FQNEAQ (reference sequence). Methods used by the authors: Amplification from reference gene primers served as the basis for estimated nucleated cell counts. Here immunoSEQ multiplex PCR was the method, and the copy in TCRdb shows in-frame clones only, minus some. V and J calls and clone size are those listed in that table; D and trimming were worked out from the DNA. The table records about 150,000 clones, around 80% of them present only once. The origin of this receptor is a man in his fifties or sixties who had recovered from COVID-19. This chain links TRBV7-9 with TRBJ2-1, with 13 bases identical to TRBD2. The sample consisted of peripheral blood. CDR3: CASSPRLAGGSYNEQFF. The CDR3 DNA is TGTGCCAGCAGCCCCCGACTAGCGGGAGGCTCCTACAATGAGCAGTTCTTC.